The rows below give T cell receptor beta chains drawn from one sample of a study of CD8+ T cells in alopecia areata. Clones were sequenced by immunoSEQ multiplex PCR, and TCRdb holds only the in-frame ones, with some missing. The sample carries approximately 160,000 clones, roughly 60% recorded once. The sample here was CD4+ T cells sorted from blood, taken at week 24, from a patient treated with tofacitinib. Receptors were obtained from a human donor with alopecia areata. CDR3s include the opening cysteine and the closing phenylalanine or tryptophan. The D gene is left open where the match is weak. Rows may omit the clone size; those that give it use once, few, many or a size class.

clone_size,v_call,d_call,cdr3_length,j_call,cdr3_nt,cdr3_aa
NA,TRBV30,TRBD1,15,TRBJ1-4,TGTGCCTGGAGCGCAGGGGGTGCCGAAAATGAAAAACTGTTTTTT,CAWSAGGAENEKLFF
NA,TRBV30,NA,13,TRBJ1-1,TGTGCCTGGAGTGTAGAATCGGCCACTGAAGCTTTCTTT,CAWSVESATEAFF
NA,TRBV6-5,TRBD2,15,TRBJ2-7,TGTGCCAGCAGCCCTAGCGGGGGCCTCCCCTACGAGCAGTACTTC,CASSPSGGLPYEQYF
NA,TRBV30,NA,12,TRBJ2-1,TGTGCCTGGAGTGTCTTGAGTACTGAGCAGTTCTTC,CAWSVLSTEQFF
NA,TRBV30,NA,15,TRBJ1-1,TGTGCCTGGAGTGTATCCCGGACAGCGAACACTGAAGCTTTCTTT,CAWSVSRTANTEAFF
few,TRBV27,TRBD1,16,TRBJ1-1,TGTGCCAGCAGTTTAGTACCGGGACAGGGGCACACTGAAGCTTTCTTT,CASSLVPGQGHTEAFF
few,TRBV7-2,TRBD2,15,TRBJ2-4,TGTGCCAGCAGCAGGCAGCGGGGGACCAAAAACATTCAGTACTTC,CASSRQRGTKNIQYF
NA,TRBV12-5,NA,12,TRBJ2-7,TGTGCTAGTGGTTTGGTAAAGGGACCCGACTCGTTC,CASGLVKGPDSF
NA,TRBV14,NA,12,TRBJ1-2,TGTGCCAGCAGCCAAGTACCCAGCATCTACACCTTC,CASSQVPSIYTF
NA,TRBV4-1,NA,13,TRBJ2-5,TGCGCCAGCAGCCAAGGGATGGGAGAGACCCAGTACTTC,CASSQGMGETQYF
NA,TRBV5-1,NA,13,TRBJ1-1,TGCGCCAGCAGCCCACAGCTAAACACTGAAGCTTTCTTT,CASSPQLNTEAFF
few,TRBV5-1,TRBD1,15,TRBJ2-5,TGCGCCAGCGCCCCAGGGGCAGCAGGGGGAGAGACCCAGTACTTC,CASAPGAAGGETQYF
NA,TRBV4-2,NA,14,TRBJ2-3,TGTGCCAGCAGCCATGGACTAAACACAGATACGCAGTATTTT,CASSHGLNTDTQYF
NA,TRBV18,NA,15,TRBJ2-1,TGTGCCAGCTCGGCCGGTGGGAACTCCTACAATGAGCAGTTCTTC,CASSAGGNSYNEQFF
NA,TRBV27,NA,17,TRBJ1-6,TGTGCCAGCAGGGGCACCGGGGCAGCGGGAATCAATTCACCCCTCCACTTT,CASRGTGAAGINSPLHF
few,TRBV5-1,NA,13,TRBJ2-2,TGCGCCAGCAGCTCCAGACTCGTCGGGGAGCTGTTTTTT,CASSSRLVGELFF
NA,TRBV18,NA,14,TRBJ2-5,TGTGCCAGCTCACCAGCGGGACTCCGGGAGACCCAGTACTTC,CASSPAGLRETQYF
NA,TRBV18,TRBD1,15,TRBJ1-2,TGTGCCAGCTCACCAGGGGGACAGGGGACCAGAGGCTACACCTTC,CASSPGGQGTRGYTF
NA,TRBV6-5,NA,13,TRBJ1-2,TGTGCCAGCAGTGAGGCCATCCTGGGAGGCTACACCTTC,CASSEAILGGYTF
NA,TRBV29-1,NA,13,TRBJ2-5,TGCAGCGGAGCAACAGGGACCCAAGAGACCCAGTACTTC,CSGATGTQETQYF
few,TRBV7-2,NA,16,TRBJ1-1,TGTGCCAGCAGCTTAGCGCTGGGGGCGGGGAACACTGAAGCTTTCTTT,CASSLALGAGNTEAFF
NA,TRBV15,NA,14,TRBJ2-2,TGTGCCACCAGCAGTTCGGGGAACACCGGGGAGCTGTTTTTT,CATSSSGNTGELFF
NA,TRBV6-1,NA,11,TRBJ1-2,TGTGCCAGCAGTGAACGGTTCGGCTACACCTTC,CASSERFGYTF
NA,TRBV9,NA,16,TRBJ1-2,TGTGCCAGCAGCAGACAAACGGGCGGATTTAACTATGGCTACACCTTC,CASSRQTGGFNYGYTF
NA,TRBV29-1,NA,13,TRBJ2-5,TGCAGCGTTTTCTTGTTGAGCCAAGAGACCCAGTACTTC,CSVFLLSQETQYF
many,TRBV25-1,NA,12,TRBJ2-1,TGTGCCAGCAGTGAAGTGAACAATGAGCAGTTCTTC,CASSEVNNEQFF
NA,TRBV18,NA,13,TRBJ2-3,TGTGCCAGCTCACCACCTAGCACAGATACGCAGTATTTT,CASSPPSTDTQYF
few,TRBV19,NA,14,TRBJ2-1,TGTGCCAGTAGTACGCCAGGAGGGCTCCTTGAGCAGTTCTTC,CASSTPGGLLEQFF
NA,TRBV5-1,NA,14,TRBJ2-5,TGCGCCAGCAGCGCTAAAATGGTCCAAGAGACCCAGTACTTC,CASSAKMVQETQYF
NA,TRBV23-1,NA,15,TRBJ2-1,TGCGCCAGCAGTCAATCGAGGGGGGTGTACAATGAGCAGTTCTTC,CASSQSRGVYNEQFF
NA,TRBV29-1,TRBD1,14,TRBJ1-5,TGCAGCGTTGGTGAGACAGGGGGGGCAAAGCCCCAGCATTTT,CSVGETGGAKPQHF
NA,TRBV30,NA,13,TRBJ1-2,TGTGCCTGGAGTGTGCGGAATAACTATGGCTACACCTTC,CAWSVRNNYGYTF
NA,TRBV9,NA,12,TRBJ2-1,TGTGCCAGCAGCGTAATTTCCAATGAGCAGTTCTTC,CASSVISNEQFF
NA,TRBV30,NA,12,TRBJ2-3,TGTGCCTGGAGTGTCTTAGGAGATACGCAGTATTTT,CAWSVLGDTQYF
NA,TRBV5-1,NA,14,TRBJ2-6,TGCGCCAGCACCGACAGCTCTGGGGCCAACGTCCTGACTTTC,CASTDSSGANVLTF
NA,TRBV29-1,TRBD1,11,TRBJ1-2,TGCAGCGCCCGGACAGGGGAGGGCTACACCTTC,CSARTGEGYTF
NA,TRBV2,NA,15,TRBJ1-5,TGTGCCAGCATTTTAACGGCAGGAGCTAATCAGCCCCAGCATTTT,CASILTAGANQPQHF
few,TRBV7-3,NA,13,TRBJ2-7,TGTGCCAGCAGCCGGAACTCGGGCTACGAGCAGTACTTC,CASSRNSGYEQYF
NA,TRBV13,TRBD2,19,TRBJ2-4,TGTGCCAGCAGCTACCGGGCCTCTAGCGGGGGGGCCTGGGGAAACATTCAGTACTTC,CASSYRASSGGAWGNIQYF
few,TRBV29-1,NA,15,TRBJ2-3,TGCAGCGTTGCGCAGGGTGGGCTTGGCGCAGATACGCAGTATTTT,CSVAQGGLGADTQYF
NA,TRBV30,NA,14,TRBJ1-2,TGTGCCTGGAGAGCGCGGCCCGCAAACTATGGCTACACCTTC,CAWRARPANYGYTF
NA,TRBV4-1,NA,16,TRBJ1-5,TGCGCCAGCAGCCAAGTTCCGGCAGGGGATACCCGGCCCCAGCATTTT,CASSQVPAGDTRPQHF
NA,TRBV11-3,TRBD2,15,TRBJ2-7,TGTGCCAGCAGCTTTAGCGGGGGCAGAACCTACGAGCAGTACTTC,CASSFSGGRTYEQYF
few,TRBV2,NA,15,TRBJ1-1,TGTGCCAGCAGTGAAGGGGGACGGCGGAACACTGAAGCTTTCTTT,CASSEGGRRNTEAFF
NA,TRBV5-6,NA,15,TRBJ1-2,TGTGCCAGCATTCCTGCGACCTTTAATTACTATGGCTACACCTTC,CASIPATFNYYGYTF
NA,TRBV27,NA,15,TRBJ2-5,TGTGCCAGCCGGGGGGCGGGGTGGAAAGGAGAGACCCAGTACTTC,CASRGAGWKGETQYF
NA,TRBV5-1,NA,12,TRBJ1-1,TGCGCCAGCAGCTTGAGTGGAGCTGAAGCTTTCTTT,CASSLSGAEAFF
NA,TRBV4-2,TRBD1,15,TRBJ2-4,TGTGCCAGCAGCCCTAGGACAGGGGAAAATAACATTCAGTACTTC,CASSPRTGENNIQYF
NA,TRBV30,NA,12,TRBJ2-2,TGTGCCTGGGAAGTGAACACCGGGGAGCTGTTTTTT,CAWEVNTGELFF
NA,TRBV6-5,NA,15,TRBJ1-6,TGTGCCAGCAGTTCCCCCTCGACCTATAATTCACCCCTCCACTTT,CASSSPSTYNSPLHF
NA,TRBV29-1,NA,15,TRBJ1-2,TGCAGCGTTTTTGGATCCACGGGCTATAACTATGGCTACACCTTC,CSVFGSTGYNYGYTF
NA,TRBV7-9,NA,13,TRBJ1-1,TGTGCCAGCAGCCTAGGGGGAAACGCTGAAGCTTTCTTT,CASSLGGNAEAFF
NA,TRBV5-1,NA,13,TRBJ1-1,TGCGCCAGCAGCTTGGACGGGGTGACTGAAGCTTTCTTT,CASSLDGVTEAFF
medium-sized,TRBV7-9,NA,13,TRBJ1-2,TGTGCCAGCAGCTCCCAGGGGAAGGTTGGCTACACCTTC,CASSSQGKVGYTF
NA,TRBV29-1,TRBD2,14,TRBJ2-7,TGCAGCGCGGGGACGGGGGGATGGCGCTACGAGCAGTACTTC,CSAGTGGWRYEQYF
NA,TRBV7-9,NA,14,TRBJ1-5,TGTGCCAGCAGCTTATCTGGGCTCAATCAGCCCCAGCATTTT,CASSLSGLNQPQHF
few,TRBV11-2,NA,14,TRBJ2-3,TGTGCCAGCAGCGTCGGGAGTTGGACAGATACGCAGTATTTT,CASSVGSWTDTQYF